The rows below give T cell receptor beta chains drawn from one sample of a study of blood T cell repertoires in COVID-19. This table comes from immunoSEQ multiplex PCR, and its TCRdb copy is limited to in-frame clones, with some not included. The sample lists approximately 89,000 clones, more than 75% occurring once. The sample taken for sequencing was peripheral blood. Source of these receptors: a woman in her sixties or seventies with acute or convalescent COVID-19. Both conserved end residues are part of each CDR3. D genes are given only for firm matches. Part of the rows lack a size; the others show once, few, many or a class for expanded clones.

V: TRBV2
D: -
J: TRBJ2-1
size: -
CDR3: CASSETAGYNEQFF
DNA: TGTGCCAGCAGTGAAACCGCGGGATACAATGAGCAGTTCTTC

V: TRBV13
D: TRBD2
J: TRBJ2-2
size: -
CDR3: CASSSGLADTGELFF
DNA: TGTGCCAGCAGCTCGGGACTAGCGGACACCGGGGAGCTGTTTTTT

V: TRBV4-1
D: TRBD1
J: TRBJ1-3
size: once
CDR3: CASSQDRQGEVSGNTIYF
DNA: TGCGCCAGCAGCCAAGATCGCCAGGGGGAGGTCTCTGGAAACACCATATATTTT

V: TRBV27
D: TRBD2
J: TRBJ2-1
size: -
CDR3: CASTTPLRGGAYNEQFF
DNA: TGTGCCAGCACTACTCCCTTACGCGGGGGTGCCTACAATGAGCAGTTCTTC

V: TRBV5-5
D: TRBD1
J: TRBJ2-2
size: -
CDR3: CASSWTGGPTGELFF
DNA: TGTGCCAGCAGCTGGACAGGGGGTCCCACCGGGGAGCTGTTTTTT

V: TRBV27
D: TRBD2
J: TRBJ2-1
size: -
CDR3: CASRFGGGYNEQFF
DNA: TGTGCCAGCCGATTTGGCGGGGGGTACAATGAGCAGTTCTTC

V: TRBV6-5
D: -
J: TRBJ2-5
size: -
CDR3: CASSYSELGASGTQYF
DNA: TGTGCCAGCAGTTACTCGGAGCTGGGGGCTTCAGGGACCCAGTACTTC

V: TRBV5-1
D: -
J: TRBJ1-3
size: -
CDR3: CASSLYAQSGSGNTIYF
DNA: TGCGCCAGCAGCTTGTATGCCCAATCGGGGTCTGGAAACACCATATATTTT

V: TRBV5-1
D: TRBD2
J: TRBJ2-4
size: -
CDR3: CASSLEAGGPNIQYF
DNA: TGCGCCAGCAGCTTGGAAGCGGGAGGGCCCAACATTCAGTACTTC

V: TRBV11-2
D: -
J: TRBJ2-1
size: -
CDR3: CASSFGGSNNEQFF
DNA: TGTGCCAGCAGCTTCGGGGGTTCCAACAATGAGCAGTTCTTC

V: TRBV3-1/TRBV3-2
D: -
J: TRBJ2-5
size: -
CDR3: CASSPRSGGGRETQYF
DNA: TGTGCCAGCAGCCCCCGGTCGGGCGGGGGCAGGGAGACCCAGTACTTC

V: TRBV3-1/TRBV3-2
D: TRBD2
J: TRBJ2-5
size: once
CDR3: CASSQDAGTSGLKRTQYF
DNA: TGTGCCAGCAGCCAAGACGCTGGGACTAGCGGTTTAAAGAGAACCCAGTACTTC

V: TRBV19
D: TRBD2
J: TRBJ2-1
size: -
CDR3: CASSILGTSGRSDEQFF
DNA: TGTGCCAGTAGTATACTCGGGACTAGCGGGAGGAGTGATGAGCAGTTCTTC

V: TRBV4-1
D: TRBD1
J: TRBJ2-2
size: -
CDR3: CASSQDWDRLAGELFF
DNA: TGCGCCAGCAGCCAAGACTGGGACAGGTTGGCCGGGGAGCTGTTTTTT

V: TRBV7-2
D: -
J: TRBJ2-3
size: -
CDR3: CASSGERRQRTDTQYF
DNA: TGTGCCAGCAGCGGAGAGAGGAGGCAGAGGACAGATACGCAGTATTTT

V: TRBV29-1
D: -
J: TRBJ2-2
size: -
CDR3: CSVGWRGPPGELFF
DNA: TGCAGCGTTGGTTGGAGGGGGCCTCCCGGGGAGCTGTTTTTT

V: TRBV10-1
D: -
J: TRBJ2-3
size: -
CDR3: CASSSGSTDTQYF
DNA: TGCGCCAGCAGCTCCGGGTCCACAGATACGCAGTATTTT

V: TRBV6-1
D: -
J: TRBJ1-4
size: -
CDR3: CASSERGTTNEKLFF
DNA: TGTGCCAGCAGTGAAAGAGGGACAACTAATGAAAAACTGTTTTTT

V: TRBV5-1
D: TRBD1
J: TRBJ2-3
size: few
CDR3: CASSSNRGGTDTQYF
DNA: TGCGCCAGCAGCTCAAACAGGGGCGGGACAGATACGCAGTATTTT

V: TRBV7-9
D: TRBD1
J: TRBJ2-6
size: -
CDR3: CASSSGQGAAGANVLTF
DNA: TGTGCCAGCAGCTCCGGACAGGGGGCAGCTGGGGCCAACGTCCTGACTTTC

V: TRBV4-1
D: -
J: TRBJ1-5
size: -
CDR3: CASSQDRGQPQHF
DNA: TGCGCCAGCAGCCAAGATCGGGGTCAGCCCCAGCATTTT

V: TRBV30
D: TRBD1
J: TRBJ1-1
size: -
CDR3: CAWTRDSTEAFF
DNA: TGTGCCTGGACCCGGGACAGCACTGAAGCTTTCTTT

V: TRBV6-1
D: -
J: TRBJ2-2
size: -
CDR3: CASSDWATGELFF
DNA: TGTGCCAGCAGTGATTGGGCGACCGGGGAGCTGTTTTTT

V: TRBV4-3
D: TRBD2
J: TRBJ2-1
size: -
CDR3: CASSPQTSGSHNEQFF
DNA: TGCGCCAGCAGCCCGCAGACTAGCGGGAGTCACAATGAGCAGTTCTTC